The clone carrying this T cell receptor (beta chain) was counted only a few times. Antigen unknown. The entry originates in a study of beta chain features in type 1 diabetes. The overall study: Sorted cells numbering roughly 100,000,000 were examined across all samples. General observations from the study: The study found moderately but significantly shorter TCRB CDR3s in all four CD4+ subsets of Type 1 diabetes patients. Fewer insertions but more deletions were seen at VDJ junctions in type 1 diabetes patients.

Since all of the isolated RNA was reverse transcribed, expressed TCRB transcripts were what got sequenced. Samples of naive, central memory and regulatory T cells yielded a mean of around 3.8 million reads. Produced via immunoSEQ multiplex PCR; TCRdb's table is partial and in-frame only. Seen here are a few hundred thousand clones, 16% observed once, and the top ten hold 0.08% to 0.095%. Germline CDR1 SQVTM, CDR2 ANQGSEA. Trimming shortened V by 5 bases and J by 0 bases, and 10 bases separated the two germline ends. This CDR3 has 13 residues. What was sequenced was naive CD4+ T cells from blood. The receptor's source is a man younger than 40 with type 1 diabetes. The chain uses TRBV29-1 and TRBJ2-5; D is possibly TRBD2 (5 bases). DNA of the CDR3: TGCAGCGTTTTGGGGAGATACCAAGAGACCCAGTACTTC. Protein product: CSVLGRYQETQYF. The variable domain in full, completed from reference TRBV29-1 and TRBJ2-5, reads SAVISQKPSRDICQRGTSLTIQCQVDSQVTMMFWYRQQPGQSLTLIATANQGSEATYESGFVIDKFPISRPNLTFSTLTVSNMSPEDSSIYLCSVLGRYQETQYFGPGTRLLVL.